This T cell receptor (beta chain) is drawn from a study of blood T cell dynamics during melanoma immunotherapy. Findings of the study overall: Clones driving repertoire changes may be melanoma-specific or general immune activation.

Note on this clone: What it binds is not known.

This CDR3 comprises 13 residues. Germline V CDR1 and CDR2: SGHRS, YFSETQ. Trimming removed 1 base from V and 9 bases from J, with 11 bases in between. Each bulk PBMC sample had approximately 350 ng DNA loaded. The table came from immunoSEQ multiplex PCR; TCRdb's copy has only in-frame clones and leaves some out. Counted here are fewer than 15,000 clones, roughly 90% occurring once; the ten biggest clones make up roughly 4.8%. Time point of the sample: week 3, after first cycle of checkpoint inhibitor. Patients had no prior systemic cancer treatment, immunosuppressants or other active cancers. This specimen was blood, taken from a patient treated with checkpoint blockade. This TCR came from a human donor with melanoma. The gene calls are TRBV5-1 and TRBJ2-1; unclear D gene. In DNA, the CDR3 is TGCGCCAGCAGCTTGCCTCCCCTCGCTGAGCAGTTCTTC. This codes for CASSLPPLAEQFF.